Listed below are T cell receptor beta chains from one sample, sequenced in a study of identical twins. TCRdb reprocessed the 5' RACE reads with MiXCR, giving one entry per CDR3 protein. The sample consists of hundreds of thousands of distinct CDR3 sequences, 20% to 25% of them appearing once. The same specimen was also included in a second study, on T cells expressing NK-cell markers.

The sample comprised CD4+ T cells sorted from blood. The receptors shown here come from a woman between 18 and 29 years old in good health. CDR3s include the opening cysteine and the closing phenylalanine or tryptophan. The D gene is left open where the match is weak. The size field is filled for only some rows; it gives once, few, many or a size class.

j_call v_call d_call clone_size cdr3_aa cdr3_nt
TRBJ2-3 TRBV5-5 . . CASSLGNLADTDTQYF TGTGCCAGCAGCTTGGGCAATTTAGCCGATACAGATACGCAGTATTTT
TRBJ1-1 TRBV30 . . CAWSKYTEAFF TGTGCCTGGAGTAAGTACACTGAAGCTTTCTTT
TRBJ1-1 TRBV2 . . CASSAILENTEAFF TGTGCCAGCAGTGCCATTCTAGAGAACACTGAAGCTTTCTTT
TRBJ2-4 TRBV7-9 TRBD1 many CASSLGGTGNIQYF TGTGCCAGCAGCTTAGGCGGGACAGGGAACATTCAGTACTTC
TRBJ2-7 TRBV9 . . CASSANKGGIYEQYF TGTGCCAGCAGCGCAAACAAAGGGGGTATCTACGAGCAGTACTTC
TRBJ2-5 TRBV29-1 . few CSVARSNQETQYF TGCAGCGTTGCTCGCAGCAACCAAGAGACCCAGTACTTC
TRBJ1-5 TRBV28 . . CASSRSNQPQHF TGTGCCAGCAGTAGGAGCAATCAGCCCCAGCATTTT
TRBJ2-1 TRBV27 TRBD1 . CASSLTVGTGVSYNEQFF TGTGCCAGCAGTTTGACTGTGGGGACAGGGGTGTCCTACAATGAGCAGTTCTTC
TRBJ2-3 TRBV3-1 . . CASSQLGDTQYF TGTGCCAGCAGCCAGTTGGGGGATACGCAGTATTTT
TRBJ2-2 TRBV12-3/TRBV12-4 . . CASTARVRELFF TGTGCCAGCACCGCCAGGGTGAGGGAGCTGTTTTTT